This is a list of T cell receptor beta chains from one sample in a study of cytomegalovirus exposure and HLA in healthy donors. Repertoires were generated with immunoSEQ multiplex PCR, while TCRdb's copy carries only in-frame clones and drops some. The data show 250,000 to 350,000 clones, 75% to 90% seen once. The sample taken for sequencing was PBMCs. Receptors originate from a woman aged 25-40 years in good health and CMV-seropositive. Each CDR3 is given with its conserved first and last residue. The D gene is left open where the match is weak. Only some rows state a clone size, as once, few, many or a class for expanded clones.

v_call: TRBV9
j_call: TRBJ2-1
clone_size: -
d_call: -
cdr3_aa: CASSVGGSGYNEQFF
cdr3_nt: TGTGCCAGCAGCGTGGGTGGTAGCGGCTACAATGAGCAGTTCTTC

v_call: TRBV7-2
j_call: TRBJ1-2
clone_size: -
d_call: TRBD1
cdr3_aa: CASSFDRVVGGYTF
cdr3_nt: TGTGCCAGCAGCTTCGACAGGGTGGTGGGAGGCTACACCTTC

v_call: TRBV7-9
j_call: TRBJ1-1
clone_size: -
d_call: -
cdr3_aa: CASRDLEGGPDTEAFF
cdr3_nt: TGTGCCAGCAGGGATTTAGAGGGGGGGCCGGACACTGAAGCTTTCTTT

v_call: TRBV5-1
j_call: TRBJ1-6
clone_size: -
d_call: -
cdr3_aa: CASSLGQGKSSPLHF
cdr3_nt: TGCGCCAGCAGCTTGGGCCAGGGGAAGAGTTCACCCCTCCACTTT

v_call: TRBV28
j_call: TRBJ1-5
clone_size: -
d_call: TRBD1
cdr3_aa: CASSTGTGGSNQPQHF
cdr3_nt: TGTGCCAGCAGCACAGGGACAGGGGGGAGCAATCAGCCCCAGCATTTT

v_call: TRBV28
j_call: TRBJ2-7
clone_size: -
d_call: TRBD2
cdr3_aa: CASSLQLAGTYEQYF
cdr3_nt: TGTGCCAGCAGTTTACAACTAGCGGGAACCTACGAGCAGTACTTC

v_call: TRBV2
j_call: TRBJ1-5
clone_size: -
d_call: -
cdr3_aa: CASRQGGNQPQHF
cdr3_nt: TGTGCCAGCCGCCAGGGCGGCAATCAGCCCCAGCATTTT

v_call: TRBV12-5
j_call: TRBJ2-2
clone_size: -
d_call: TRBD1
cdr3_aa: CASGLGQGDGELFF
cdr3_nt: TGTGCTAGTGGTTTGGGACAGGGAGACGGGGAGCTGTTTTTT

v_call: TRBV19
j_call: TRBJ1-2
clone_size: -
d_call: TRBD1
cdr3_aa: CASSPWDRGGYTF
cdr3_nt: TGTGCCAGTAGTCCATGGGACAGAGGGGGCTACACCTTC

v_call: TRBV13
j_call: TRBJ2-1
clone_size: -
d_call: TRBD1
cdr3_aa: CASSRRQGAVIDEQFF
cdr3_nt: TGTGCCAGCAGCCGAAGACAGGGGGCCGTGATAGATGAGCAGTTCTTC

v_call: TRBV5-6
j_call: TRBJ1-1
clone_size: -
d_call: TRBD1
cdr3_aa: CASSPGAMTGRNTEAFF
cdr3_nt: TGTGCCAGCAGCCCTGGAGCGATGACAGGGCGAAACACTGAAGCTTTCTTT

v_call: TRBV6-5
j_call: TRBJ1-5
clone_size: -
d_call: -
cdr3_aa: CASSPAMGNQPQHF
cdr3_nt: TGTGCCAGCAGCCCCGCAATGGGCAATCAGCCCCAGCATTTT

v_call: TRBV11-3
j_call: TRBJ2-2
clone_size: -
d_call: TRBD2
cdr3_aa: CASSSPTSGWGTGELFF
cdr3_nt: TGTGCCAGCAGCTCCCCGACTAGCGGGTGGGGGACCGGGGAGCTGTTTTTT

v_call: TRBV7-9
j_call: TRBJ2-7
clone_size: -
d_call: -
cdr3_aa: CASSGEGAGNPYEQYF
cdr3_nt: TGTGCCAGCAGCGGCGAGGGGGCGGGGAATCCCTACGAGCAGTACTTC

v_call: TRBV10-3
j_call: TRBJ1-1
clone_size: -
d_call: -
cdr3_aa: CAISGLQGMNTEAFF
cdr3_nt: TGTGCCATCAGTGGTCTCCAGGGCATGAACACTGAAGCTTTCTTT

v_call: TRBV5-1
j_call: TRBJ1-2
clone_size: -
d_call: -
cdr3_aa: CASSTTAYGYTF
cdr3_nt: TGCGCCAGCAGCACCACAGCCTATGGCTACACCTTC

v_call: TRBV5-1
j_call: TRBJ2-2
clone_size: -
d_call: -
cdr3_aa: CASSGTVNTGELFF
cdr3_nt: TGCGCCAGCAGCGGGACGGTGAACACCGGGGAGCTGTTTTTT

v_call: TRBV5-1
j_call: TRBJ1-1
clone_size: -
d_call: -
cdr3_aa: CASSLRENTEAFF
cdr3_nt: TGCGCCAGCAGCCTCAGGGAGAACACTGAAGCTTTCTTT

v_call: TRBV7-6
j_call: TRBJ1-5
clone_size: -
d_call: -
cdr3_aa: CASSPSGGSQPQHF
cdr3_nt: TGTGCCAGCAGCCCGTCGGGGGGTAGCCAGCCCCAGCATTTT

v_call: TRBV7-3
j_call: TRBJ2-3
clone_size: -
d_call: -
cdr3_aa: CASSFGSPTDTQYF
cdr3_nt: TGTGCCAGCAGCTTCGGCTCCCCCACAGATACGCAGTATTTT

v_call: TRBV6-5
j_call: TRBJ1-4
clone_size: -
d_call: -
cdr3_aa: CASRPGGRNEKLFF
cdr3_nt: TGTGCCAGCAGACCCGGGGGACGAAATGAAAAACTGTTTTTT

v_call: TRBV5-1
j_call: TRBJ2-3
clone_size: -
d_call: TRBD1
cdr3_aa: CASSLEAGGADTQYF
cdr3_nt: TGCGCCAGCAGCTTGGAGGCAGGGGGCGCAGATACGCAGTATTTT

v_call: TRBV6-5
j_call: TRBJ1-2
clone_size: -
d_call: TRBD1
cdr3_aa: CASSGTGNYGYTF
cdr3_nt: TGTGCCAGCAGTGGGACAGGGAACTATGGCTACACCTTC

v_call: TRBV4-2
j_call: TRBJ2-3
clone_size: -
d_call: -
cdr3_aa: CASSQGSPDTQYF
cdr3_nt: TGTGCCAGCAGCCAAGGCAGTCCTGATACGCAGTATTTT

v_call: TRBV7-8
j_call: TRBJ1-5
clone_size: few
d_call: -
cdr3_aa: CASSLVRGSQHF
cdr3_nt: TGTGCCAGCAGCTTAGTAAGAGGTTCCCAGCATTTT

v_call: TRBV9
j_call: TRBJ2-7
clone_size: -
d_call: TRBD2
cdr3_aa: CASSSGGDKPYEQYF
cdr3_nt: TGTGCCAGCAGCAGCGGGGGGGACAAACCCTACGAGCAGTACTTC

v_call: TRBV11-2
j_call: TRBJ1-3
clone_size: once
d_call: -
cdr3_aa: CASSLHAGASGNTIYF
cdr3_nt: TGTGCCAGCAGCCTGCATGCTGGGGCCTCTGGAAACACCATATATTTT

v_call: TRBV19
j_call: TRBJ2-1
clone_size: -
d_call: TRBD2
cdr3_aa: CASRAPGTNNEQFF
cdr3_nt: TGTGCCAGTAGGGCCCCCGGGACTAACAATGAGCAGTTCTTC

v_call: TRBV5-1
j_call: TRBJ2-7
clone_size: -
d_call: -
cdr3_aa: CASSLIGSYEQYF
cdr3_nt: TGCGCCAGCAGCTTGATAGGCTCCTACGAGCAGTACTTC

v_call: TRBV7-9
j_call: TRBJ1-1
clone_size: -
d_call: -
cdr3_aa: CASSFVGRGEAFF
cdr3_nt: TGTGCCAGCAGCTTCGTGGGACGTGGTGAAGCTTTCTTT

v_call: TRBV27
j_call: TRBJ2-1
clone_size: -
d_call: -
cdr3_aa: CATKLASPVYNEQFF
cdr3_nt: TGTGCCACCAAGCTAGCGTCCCCCGTTTACAATGAGCAGTTCTTC

v_call: TRBV19
j_call: TRBJ1-2
clone_size: -
d_call: TRBD1
cdr3_aa: CASSPGGPGGYTF
cdr3_nt: TGTGCCAGTAGCCCAGGGGGGCCGGGAGGCTACACCTTC

v_call: TRBV6-1
j_call: TRBJ2-1
clone_size: -
d_call: TRBD1
cdr3_aa: CASGSRGPYNEQFF
cdr3_nt: TGTGCCAGCGGTTCCAGGGGGCCCTACAATGAGCAGTTCTTC

v_call: TRBV7-9
j_call: TRBJ1-5
clone_size: -
d_call: TRBD1
cdr3_aa: CASSRDRDRGQPQHF
cdr3_nt: TGTGCCAGCAGCCGAGACCGGGACAGGGGACAGCCCCAGCATTTT

v_call: TRBV5-4
j_call: TRBJ2-1
clone_size: -
d_call: -
cdr3_aa: CASSLVSYNEQFF
cdr3_nt: TGTGCCAGCAGCTTGGTCTCGTACAATGAGCAGTTCTTC

v_call: TRBV5-1
j_call: TRBJ1-2
clone_size: -
d_call: -
cdr3_aa: CASSLMAGYGYTF
cdr3_nt: TGCGCCAGCAGCTTGATGGCGGGGTACGGCTACACCTTC

v_call: TRBV2
j_call: TRBJ1-1
clone_size: -
d_call: TRBD1
cdr3_aa: CASSRGRGYTEAFF
cdr3_nt: TGTGCCAGCAGCAGGGGGCGGGGGTATACTGAAGCTTTCTTT

v_call: TRBV9
j_call: TRBJ2-7
clone_size: -
d_call: -
cdr3_aa: CASSVDGESSYEQYF
cdr3_nt: TGTGCCAGCAGCGTAGATGGAGAAAGCTCCTACGAGCAGTACTTC

v_call: TRBV5-1
j_call: TRBJ1-1
clone_size: -
d_call: TRBD1
cdr3_aa: CASSQGTVEAFF
cdr3_nt: TGCGCCAGCAGCCAAGGGACAGTTGAAGCTTTCTTT

v_call: TRBV27
j_call: TRBJ2-1
clone_size: -
d_call: -
cdr3_aa: CASSLTDLNDNEQFF
cdr3_nt: TGTGCCAGCAGTTTAACGGACTTAAATGACAATGAGCAGTTCTTC

v_call: TRBV5-1
j_call: TRBJ1-3
clone_size: -
d_call: -
cdr3_aa: CASSLGGNSGNTIYF
cdr3_nt: TGCGCCAGCAGCTTGGGGGGGAACTCTGGAAACACCATATATTTT

v_call: TRBV6-6
j_call: TRBJ1-6
clone_size: -
d_call: -
cdr3_aa: CASLLGLRSYNSPLHF
cdr3_nt: TGTGCCAGTTTGCTAGGGTTACGATCCTATAATTCACCCCTCCACTTT

v_call: TRBV2
j_call: TRBJ1-1
clone_size: -
d_call: -
cdr3_aa: CASSKGLMNTEAFF
cdr3_nt: TGTGCCAGCAGTAAGGGGCTTATGAACACTGAAGCTTTCTTT

v_call: TRBV7-2
j_call: TRBJ1-3
clone_size: -
d_call: -
cdr3_aa: CASSRGSSGNTIYF
cdr3_nt: TGTGCCAGCAGCCGGGGAAGCTCTGGAAACACCATATATTTT

v_call: TRBV6-1
j_call: TRBJ2-3
clone_size: -
d_call: TRBD1
cdr3_aa: CASSRDRAVDTQYF
cdr3_nt: TGTGCCAGCAGTCGGGACAGGGCGGTAGATACGCAGTATTTT

v_call: TRBV19
j_call: TRBJ2-4
clone_size: -
d_call: TRBD2
cdr3_aa: CASSIDHRAGSSKNIQYF
cdr3_nt: TGTGCCAGTAGTATAGATCATAGAGCGGGGAGTTCCAAAAACATTCAGTACTTC

v_call: TRBV7-9
j_call: TRBJ2-7
clone_size: -
d_call: TRBD2
cdr3_aa: CASSLLVGLEYF
cdr3_nt: TGTGCCAGCAGCTTACTAGTGGGACTAGAGTACTTC

v_call: TRBV28
j_call: TRBJ2-7
clone_size: -
d_call: -
cdr3_aa: CASSHDPRDLSYEQYF
cdr3_nt: TGTGCCAGCAGCCACGACCCCCGGGACCTGTCCTACGAGCAGTACTTC

v_call: TRBV29-1
j_call: TRBJ2-1
clone_size: -
d_call: TRBD2
cdr3_aa: CSVATSGNEQFF
cdr3_nt: TGCAGCGTGGCGACTAGCGGCAATGAGCAGTTCTTC

v_call: TRBV29-1
j_call: TRBJ1-1
clone_size: -
d_call: -
cdr3_aa: CSVESVEAFF
cdr3_nt: TGCAGCGTTGAATCGGTCGAAGCTTTCTTT

v_call: TRBV5-1
j_call: TRBJ1-2
clone_size: -
d_call: -
cdr3_aa: CASSLDRAGNYGYTF
cdr3_nt: TGCGCCAGCAGCTTGGATAGGGCAGGGAACTATGGCTACACCTTC

v_call: TRBV29-1
j_call: TRBJ2-7
clone_size: -
d_call: TRBD1
cdr3_aa: CSVGQGSYEQYF
cdr3_nt: TGCAGCGTCGGACAGGGGAGCTACGAGCAGTACTTC

v_call: TRBV14
j_call: TRBJ1-5
clone_size: -
d_call: -
cdr3_aa: CASSQGLLEPQHF
cdr3_nt: TGTGCCAGCAGCCAAGGACTCCTGGAGCCCCAGCATTTT

v_call: TRBV10-1
j_call: TRBJ2-7
clone_size: -
d_call: -
cdr3_aa: CASLARPLYEQYF
cdr3_nt: TGCGCCAGCCTGGCCAGGCCCCTCTACGAGCAGTACTTC

v_call: TRBV27
j_call: TRBJ2-7
clone_size: -
d_call: TRBD2
cdr3_aa: CASAPGLAGYEQYF
cdr3_nt: TGTGCCAGCGCCCCGGGACTAGCGGGTTACGAGCAGTACTTC

v_call: TRBV29-1
j_call: TRBJ2-1
clone_size: -
d_call: -
cdr3_aa: CSVDSSRGMRYNEQFF
cdr3_nt: TGCAGCGTTGACTCTTCCCGCGGGATGAGGTACAATGAGCAGTTCTTC

v_call: TRBV9
j_call: TRBJ1-1
clone_size: -
d_call: -
cdr3_aa: CASSAGGLRNTEAFF
cdr3_nt: TGTGCCAGCAGCGCGGGAGGCCTTCGGAACACTGAAGCTTTCTTT

v_call: TRBV30
j_call: TRBJ1-6
clone_size: few
d_call: -
cdr3_aa: CAWSRGGDNSPLHF
cdr3_nt: TGTGCCTGGAGTCGGGGAGGCGATAATTCACCCCTCCACTTT